This TCR beta chain was obtained from a study of blood T cell repertoires in COVID-19. Libraries were prepared by immunoSEQ multiplex PCR; TCRdb keeps only in-frame clonotypes and omits some of them. This table has about 480,000 clones, more than 70% appearing once. V gave up 1 base and J gave up 4 bases; unmatched junction bases: 6. The CDR3 extends over 16 amino acids. Germline CDR1 is SGHRS and CDR2 is YFSETQ. The chain is built from TRBV5-1 and TRBJ2-5; 11 bases are a match to TRBD2. Sequencing was carried out using peripheral blood. The source of this sequence is a woman aged 45 to 65 with COVID-19, enrolled during active disease. The CDR3 loop reads CASSLSSGGALETQYF. For the CDR3, the DNA is TGCGCCAGCAGCTTGAGTAGCGGGGGGGCTTTAGAGACCCAGTACTTC.